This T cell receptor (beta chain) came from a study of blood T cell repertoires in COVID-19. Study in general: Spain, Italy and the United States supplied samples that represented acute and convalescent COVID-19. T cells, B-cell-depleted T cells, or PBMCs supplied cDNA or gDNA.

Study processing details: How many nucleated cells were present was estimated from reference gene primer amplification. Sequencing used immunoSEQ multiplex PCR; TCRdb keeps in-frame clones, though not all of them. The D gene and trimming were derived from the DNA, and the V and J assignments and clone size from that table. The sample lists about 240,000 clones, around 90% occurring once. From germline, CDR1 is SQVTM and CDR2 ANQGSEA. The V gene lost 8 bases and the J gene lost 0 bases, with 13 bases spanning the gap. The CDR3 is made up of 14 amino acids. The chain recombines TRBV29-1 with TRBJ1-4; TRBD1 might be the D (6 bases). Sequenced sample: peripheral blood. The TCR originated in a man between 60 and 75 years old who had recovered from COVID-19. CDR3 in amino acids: CSTREGATNEKLFF. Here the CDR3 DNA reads TGCAGCACTCGGGAGGGGGCAACTAATGAAAAACTGTTTTTT.